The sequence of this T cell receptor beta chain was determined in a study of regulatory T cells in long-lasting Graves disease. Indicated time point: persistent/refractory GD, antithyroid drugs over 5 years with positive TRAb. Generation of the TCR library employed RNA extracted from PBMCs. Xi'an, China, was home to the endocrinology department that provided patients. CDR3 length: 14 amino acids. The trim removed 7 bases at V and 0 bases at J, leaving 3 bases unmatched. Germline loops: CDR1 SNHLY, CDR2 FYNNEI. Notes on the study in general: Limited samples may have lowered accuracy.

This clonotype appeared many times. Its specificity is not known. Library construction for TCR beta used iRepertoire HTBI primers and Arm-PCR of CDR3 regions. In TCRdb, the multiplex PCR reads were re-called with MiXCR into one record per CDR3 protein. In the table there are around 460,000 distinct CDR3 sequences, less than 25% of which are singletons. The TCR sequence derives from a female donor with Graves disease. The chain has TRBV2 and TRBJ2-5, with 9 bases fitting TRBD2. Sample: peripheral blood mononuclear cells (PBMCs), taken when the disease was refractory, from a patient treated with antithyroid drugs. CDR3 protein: CASMAGGYQETQYF. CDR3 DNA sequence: TGTGCCAGCATGGCGGGAGGGTACCAAGAGACCCAGTACTTC.